This T cell receptor (beta chain) was captured in a study of Ad26.COV2.S vaccination and SARS-CoV-2 variants. Study-level background: Participants got Ad26.COV2.S intramuscularly, once or twice 56 days apart.

The method was immunoSEQ multiplex PCR; TCRdb's version includes in-frame clones alone and lacks a portion of them. The sample holds roughly 390,000 clones; 80% to 90% are singletons and the top ten take roughly 3%. The J segment lost 10 bases and the V segment lost 0 bases, leaving 15 bases of the junction unmatched. The CDR3 has 18 amino acids. CDR1 LGHNA and CDR2 YSLEER come from the germline V gene. A note on this clone: Its antigen is still unknown.

Study outcomes and limitations: The authors reported substantial breadth in spike-specific CD8+ and CD4+ T cell responses after vaccination. Those who received the vaccine showed greater spike-specific TCR breadth than those given placebo.

Treatment given: some 20 received Ad26.COV2.S at low or high dose, single or two shots; about five received placebo; per-sample allocation not given. Specimen acquisition occurred on day 63 following the initial vaccine or placebo injection. The source of this sequence is a person aged 18-65 years who received the Ad26.COV2.S COVID-19 vaccine or a placebo. The starting material was peripheral blood, obtained in a trial of Ad26.COV2.S vaccine versus placebo. The chain is built from TRBV4-3 and TRBJ2-1; 10 nucleotides match TRBD2. CDR3 in amino acids: CASSQEVSGGAYVAEQFF. In nucleotides, the CDR3 is TGCGCCAGCAGCCAAGAAGTAAGCGGGGGGGCCTACGTGGCGGAGCAGTTCTTC.